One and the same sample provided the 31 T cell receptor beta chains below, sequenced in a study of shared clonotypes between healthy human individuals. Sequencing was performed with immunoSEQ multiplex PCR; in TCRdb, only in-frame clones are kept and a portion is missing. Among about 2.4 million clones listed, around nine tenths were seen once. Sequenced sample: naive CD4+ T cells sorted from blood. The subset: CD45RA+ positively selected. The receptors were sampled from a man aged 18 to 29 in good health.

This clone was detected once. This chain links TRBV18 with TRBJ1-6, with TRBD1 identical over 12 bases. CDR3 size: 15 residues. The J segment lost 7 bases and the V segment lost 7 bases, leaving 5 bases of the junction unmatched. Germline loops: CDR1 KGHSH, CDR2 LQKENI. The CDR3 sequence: CASWGQGARNSPLHF. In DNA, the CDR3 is TGTGCCAGCTGGGGACAGGGGGCGCGGAATTCACCCCTCCACTTT.

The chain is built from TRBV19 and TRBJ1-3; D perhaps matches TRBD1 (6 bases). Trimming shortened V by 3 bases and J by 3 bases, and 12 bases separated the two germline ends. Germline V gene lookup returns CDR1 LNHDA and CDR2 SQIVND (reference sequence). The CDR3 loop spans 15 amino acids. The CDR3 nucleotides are TGTGCCAGTAGTATTTCTGGGACAAGTGGAAACACCATATATTTT. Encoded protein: CASSISGTSGNTIYF.

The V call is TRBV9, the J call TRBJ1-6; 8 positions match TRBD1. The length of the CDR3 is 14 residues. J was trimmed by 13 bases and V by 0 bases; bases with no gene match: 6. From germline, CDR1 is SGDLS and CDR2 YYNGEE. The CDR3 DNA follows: TGTGCCAGCAGCGTAGGGACAGGGTTTAATCCCCTCCACTTT. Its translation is CASSVGTGFNPLHF.

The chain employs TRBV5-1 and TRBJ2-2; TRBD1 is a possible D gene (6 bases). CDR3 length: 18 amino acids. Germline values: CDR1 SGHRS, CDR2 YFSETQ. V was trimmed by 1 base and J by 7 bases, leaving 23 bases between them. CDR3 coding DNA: TGCGCCAGCAGCTTGAATGGGGGCTTGGGCCCGTTCGTCGGGGAGCTGTTTTTT. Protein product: CASSLNGGLGPFVGELFF.

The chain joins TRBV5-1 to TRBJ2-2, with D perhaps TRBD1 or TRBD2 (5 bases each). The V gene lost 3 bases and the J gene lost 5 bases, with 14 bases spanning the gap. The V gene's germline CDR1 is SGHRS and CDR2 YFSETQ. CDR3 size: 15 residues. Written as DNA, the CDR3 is TGCGCCAGCAGCTCAGGGACCAAGGCGACCGGGGAGCTGTTTTTT. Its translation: CASSSGTKATGELFF.

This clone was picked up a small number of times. The DNA of the CDR3 is TGCAGTGCTAGCCCGAGCACTGAAGCTTTCTTT. Protein sequence: CSASPSTEAFF. This chain connects TRBV20-1 to TRBJ1-1; D remains ambiguous. The CDR3 contains 11 residues. V lost 3 bases to trimming and J lost 4 bases, with 6 bases between them. CDR1 DFQATT and CDR2 SNEGSKA come from the germline V gene (reference sequence).

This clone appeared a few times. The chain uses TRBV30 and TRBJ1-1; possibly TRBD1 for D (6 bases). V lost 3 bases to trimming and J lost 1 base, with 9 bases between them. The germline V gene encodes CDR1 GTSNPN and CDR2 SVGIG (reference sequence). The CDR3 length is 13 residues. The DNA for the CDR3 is TGTGCCTGGAGGGCGACAGGGAACACTGAAGCTTTCTTT. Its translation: CAWRATGNTEAFF. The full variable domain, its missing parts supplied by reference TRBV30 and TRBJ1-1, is SQTIHQWPATLVQPVGSPLSLECTVEGTSNPNLYWYRQAAGRGLQLLFYSVGIGQISSEVPQNLSASRPQDRQFILSSKKLLLSDSGFYLCAWRATGNTEAFFGQGTRLTVV.

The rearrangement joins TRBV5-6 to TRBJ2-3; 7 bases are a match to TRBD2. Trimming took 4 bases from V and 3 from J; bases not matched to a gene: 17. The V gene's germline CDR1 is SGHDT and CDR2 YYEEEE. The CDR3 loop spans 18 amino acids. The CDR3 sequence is CASSRSVSGGKKTDTQYF. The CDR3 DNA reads TGTGCCAGCAGCCGCTCGGTGTCGGGAGGAAAGAAAACAGATACGCAGTATTTT.

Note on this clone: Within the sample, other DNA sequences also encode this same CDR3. The CDR3 region has the DNA TGTGCCAGCAGTAGAGGACAGAAAGACTATGGCTACACCTTC. Protein: CASSRGQKDYGYTF. The V call is TRBV6-5, the J call TRBJ1-2, with D tentatively TRBD1 (6 bases). CDR3 length: 14 residues. Germline CDR1 MNHEY, CDR2 SVGAGI. Trimming pared 5 bases from V and 3 bases from J, leaving 13 bases between.

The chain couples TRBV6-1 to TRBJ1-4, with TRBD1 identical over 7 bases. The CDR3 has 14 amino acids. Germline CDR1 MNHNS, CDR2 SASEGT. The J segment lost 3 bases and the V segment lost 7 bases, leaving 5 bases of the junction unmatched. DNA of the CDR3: TGTGCCAGCACATCCGGGACAGCTAATGAAAAACTGTTTTTT. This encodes CASTSGTANEKLFF.

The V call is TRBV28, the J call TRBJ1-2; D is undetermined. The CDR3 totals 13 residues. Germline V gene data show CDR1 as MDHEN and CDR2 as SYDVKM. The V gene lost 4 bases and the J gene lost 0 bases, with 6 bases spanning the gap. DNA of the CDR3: TGTGCCAGCAGTTCCCCCACTAACTATGGCTACACCTTC. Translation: CASSSPTNYGYTF.

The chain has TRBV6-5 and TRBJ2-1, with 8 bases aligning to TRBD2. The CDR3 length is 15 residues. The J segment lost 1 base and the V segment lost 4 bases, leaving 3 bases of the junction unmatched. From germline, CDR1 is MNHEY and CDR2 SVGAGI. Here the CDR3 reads CASSSAGESYNEQFF. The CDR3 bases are TGTGCCAGCAGTTCAGCGGGGGAATCCTACAATGAGCAGTTCTTC.

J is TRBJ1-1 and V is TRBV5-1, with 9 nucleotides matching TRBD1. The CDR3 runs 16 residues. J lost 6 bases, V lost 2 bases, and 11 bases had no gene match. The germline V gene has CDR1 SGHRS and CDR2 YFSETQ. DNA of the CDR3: TGCGCCAGCAGCTTTACTAGACAGGGGGGAAAGGCTGAAGCTTTCTTT. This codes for CASSFTRQGGKAEAFF.

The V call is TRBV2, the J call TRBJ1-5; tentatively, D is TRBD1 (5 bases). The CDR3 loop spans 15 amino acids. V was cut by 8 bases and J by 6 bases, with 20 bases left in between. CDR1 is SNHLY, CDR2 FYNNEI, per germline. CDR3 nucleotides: TGTGCCAGCCGCTCCTTGGGGGGAACTAGTCAGCCCCAGCATTTT. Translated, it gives CASRSLGGTSQPQHF.

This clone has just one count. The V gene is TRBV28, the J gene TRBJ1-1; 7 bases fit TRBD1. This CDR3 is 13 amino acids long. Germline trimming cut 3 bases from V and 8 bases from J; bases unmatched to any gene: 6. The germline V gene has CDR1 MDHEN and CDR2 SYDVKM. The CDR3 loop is CASSLYGTAEAFF. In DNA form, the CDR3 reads TGTGCCAGCAGTTTGTATGGGACAGCAGAAGCTTTCTTT.

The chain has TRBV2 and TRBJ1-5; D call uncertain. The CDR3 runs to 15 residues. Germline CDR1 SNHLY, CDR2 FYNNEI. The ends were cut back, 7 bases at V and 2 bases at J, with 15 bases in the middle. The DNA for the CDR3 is TGTGCCAGCATGGGGAAGGGCCTGGGCAATCAGCCCCAGCATTTT. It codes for CASMGKGLGNQPQHF.

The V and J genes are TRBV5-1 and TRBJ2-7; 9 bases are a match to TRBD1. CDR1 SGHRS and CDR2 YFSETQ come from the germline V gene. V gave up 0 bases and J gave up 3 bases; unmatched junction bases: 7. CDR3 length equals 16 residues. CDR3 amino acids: CASSLGGTGGHYEQYF. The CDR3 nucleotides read TGCGCCAGCAGCTTGGGGGGAACAGGGGGCCACTACGAGCAGTACTTC.

The CDR3 loop is CASRATGTSREETQYF. In DNA, the CDR3 is TGTGCCAGCAGAGCGACCGGGACTAGCAGAGAAGAGACCCAGTACTTC. The chain joins TRBV5-4 to TRBJ2-5; TRBD2 matches at 9 bases. V trimming: 5 bases; J trimming: 3 bases; junction bases outside the gene matches: 11. This CDR3 region has 16 residues. Germline V gene sequence: CDR1 SGHNT, CDR2 YYREEE (reference sequence).

DNA of the CDR3: TGTGCCAGCTCCTCCGGCGCTCCTAAGGTTCAGCCCCAGCATTTT. It codes for CASSSGAPKVQPQHF. The chain links TRBV18 to TRBJ1-5; D remains unclear. CDR1 is KGHSH, CDR2 LQKENI, per germline. The length of the CDR3 is 15 residues. Trimming took off 6 bases at V and 6 bases at J, with 18 bases between the two ends.

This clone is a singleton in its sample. CDR3: CAGGGTGSYEQYF. CDR3 sequence (DNA): TGTGCCGGGGGAGGGACTGGCTCCTACGAGCAGTACTTC. V usage is TRBV2 and J usage is TRBJ2-7; 7 nucleotides align to TRBD2. CDR1 SNHLY and CDR2 FYNNEI come from the germline V gene. CDR3 length: 13 residues. The V gene end was trimmed by 11 bases and the J gene end by 0 bases; junction bases not matched to a gene: 7.

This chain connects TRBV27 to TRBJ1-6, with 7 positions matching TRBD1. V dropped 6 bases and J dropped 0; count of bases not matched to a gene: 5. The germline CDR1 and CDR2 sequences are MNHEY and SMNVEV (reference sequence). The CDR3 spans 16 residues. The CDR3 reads CASSPNRGSYNSPLHF. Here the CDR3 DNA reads TGTGCCAGCAGCCCCAACAGGGGCTCCTATAATTCACCCCTCCACTTT.

The CDR3 is CASRGGSASSTDTQYF. The CDR3 DNA reads TGTGCCAGCAGAGGCGGGAGCGCATCTAGCACAGATACGCAGTATTTT. The chain recombines TRBV11-2 with TRBJ2-3; 7 bases map to TRBD2. This CDR3 is 16 amino acids long. From germline, CDR1 is SGHAT and CDR2 FQNNGV. V lost 6 bases to trimming and J lost 0 bases; unmatched junction nucleotides: 9.

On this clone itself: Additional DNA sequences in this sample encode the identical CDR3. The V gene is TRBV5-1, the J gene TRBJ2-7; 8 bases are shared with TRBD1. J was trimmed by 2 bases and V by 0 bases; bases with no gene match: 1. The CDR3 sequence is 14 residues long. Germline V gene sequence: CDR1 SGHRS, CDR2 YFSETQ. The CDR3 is CASSLGTGTYEQYF. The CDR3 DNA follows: TGCGCCAGCAGCTTGGGGACAGGGACCTACGAGCAGTACTTC.

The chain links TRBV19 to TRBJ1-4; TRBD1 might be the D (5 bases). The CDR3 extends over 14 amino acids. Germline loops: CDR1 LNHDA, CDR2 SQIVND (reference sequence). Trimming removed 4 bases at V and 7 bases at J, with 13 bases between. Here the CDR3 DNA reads TGTGCCAGTAGTAACCCCGGAACAGGTGAAAAACTGTTTTTT. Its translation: CASSNPGTGEKLFF.

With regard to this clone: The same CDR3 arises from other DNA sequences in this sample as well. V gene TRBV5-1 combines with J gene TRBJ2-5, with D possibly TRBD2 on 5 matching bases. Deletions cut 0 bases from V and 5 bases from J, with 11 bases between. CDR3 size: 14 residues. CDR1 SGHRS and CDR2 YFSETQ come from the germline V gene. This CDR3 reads CASSLGPGGETQYF. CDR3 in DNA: TGCGCCAGCAGCTTGGGGCCCGGCGGGGAGACCCAGTACTTC.

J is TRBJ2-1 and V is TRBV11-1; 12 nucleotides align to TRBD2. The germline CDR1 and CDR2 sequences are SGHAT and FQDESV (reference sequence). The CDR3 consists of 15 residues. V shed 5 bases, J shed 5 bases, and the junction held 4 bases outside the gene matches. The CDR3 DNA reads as TGTGCCAGCAGCGCCAGGACTAGCGGGGACAATGAGCAGTTCTTC. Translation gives CASSARTSGDNEQFF.

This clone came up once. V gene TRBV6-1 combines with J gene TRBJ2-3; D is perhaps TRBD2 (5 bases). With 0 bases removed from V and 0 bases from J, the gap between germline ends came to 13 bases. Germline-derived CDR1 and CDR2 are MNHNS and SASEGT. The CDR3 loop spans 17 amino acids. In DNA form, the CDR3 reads TGTGCCAGCAGTGAAGCCACCCTAGCCGTCAGCACAGATACGCAGTATTTT. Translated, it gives CASSEATLAVSTDTQYF.

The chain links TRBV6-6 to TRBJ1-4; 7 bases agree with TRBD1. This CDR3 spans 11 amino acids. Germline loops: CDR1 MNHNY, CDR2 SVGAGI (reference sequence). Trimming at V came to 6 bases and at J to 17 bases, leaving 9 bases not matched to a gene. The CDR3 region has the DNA TGTGCCAGCAGAGAGACAGGGATCCACTTTTTT. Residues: CASRETGIHFF.

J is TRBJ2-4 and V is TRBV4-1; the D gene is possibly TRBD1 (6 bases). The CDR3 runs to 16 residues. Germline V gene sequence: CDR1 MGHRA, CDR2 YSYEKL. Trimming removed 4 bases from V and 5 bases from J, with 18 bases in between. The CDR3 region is CASSPQSQGGENIQYF. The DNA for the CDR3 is TGCGCCAGCAGCCCACAAAGCCAAGGGGGTGAAAACATTCAGTACTTC.

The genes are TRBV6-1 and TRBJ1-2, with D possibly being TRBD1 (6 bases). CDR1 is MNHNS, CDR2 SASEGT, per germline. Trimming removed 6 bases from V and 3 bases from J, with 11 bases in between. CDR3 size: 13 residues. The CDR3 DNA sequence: TGTGCCAGCAGAGGGGGGAGCTACTATGGCTACACCTTC. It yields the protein CASRGGSYYGYTF.

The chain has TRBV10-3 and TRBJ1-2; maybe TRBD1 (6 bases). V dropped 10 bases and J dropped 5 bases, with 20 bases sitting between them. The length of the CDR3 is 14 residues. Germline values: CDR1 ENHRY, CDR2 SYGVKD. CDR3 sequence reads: CATSDLRGGYGYTF. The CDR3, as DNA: TGTGCCACCTCAGATCTCAGGGGTGGGTATGGCTACACCTTC.